The rows below give T cell receptor beta chains drawn from one sample of a study of post-analysis software for immune sequencing data. TCRdb re-analysed the PCR reads in MiXCR, keeping a single row per CDR3 protein. Of about 820,000 distinct CDR3 sequences listed, around 53% are singletons. The sequenced sample was blood. These receptor sequences come from a girl aged 5-17 years with multiple sclerosis. CDR3s include the opening cysteine and the closing phenylalanine or tryptophan. Fields, in order: J gene, V gene, D gene, clone size, CDR3 DNA, CDR3 protein. The D gene is left open where the match is weak. Clone size is stated in some rows and not others, as once, few, many or a class when expanded.

J gene: TRBJ2-1
V gene: TRBV6-1
D gene: TRBD1
clone size: -
CDR3 DNA: TGTGCCAGCAGCCCCACAGGGGCCCCCGTTAGCTCCTACAATGAGCAGTTCTTC
CDR3 protein: CASSPTGAPVSSYNEQFF

J gene: TRBJ2-5
V gene: TRBV15
D gene: TRBD2
clone size: few
CDR3 DNA: TGTGCCACCAGCAGCGAGGCTAGCGGGAGCTTGGAGACCCAGTACTTC
CDR3 protein: CATSSEASGSLETQYF

J gene: TRBJ2-5
V gene: TRBV7-9
D gene: -
clone size: -
CDR3 DNA: TGTGCCGGACGGGTAGCGGCCCAAGAGACCCAGTACTTC
CDR3 protein: CAGRVAAQETQYF

J gene: TRBJ1-2
V gene: TRBV6-5
D gene: TRBD1
clone size: few
CDR3 DNA: TGTGCCAGCAGTCCTTGGGGAGGGGGCCGGGGCTACACCTTC
CDR3 protein: CASSPWGGGRGYTF

J gene: TRBJ2-5
V gene: TRBV5-1
D gene: -
clone size: -
CDR3 DNA: TGCGCCAGCACAACAAGGGAGAATCGTGAGACCCAGTACTTC
CDR3 protein: CASTTRENRETQYF

J gene: TRBJ2-1
V gene: TRBV29-1
D gene: TRBD2
clone size: -
CDR3 DNA: TGCAGCGTTGTAGGCGGCGGGGGGGTCACCTACAATGAGCAGTTCTTC
CDR3 protein: CSVVGGGGVTYNEQFF

J gene: TRBJ2-1
V gene: TRBV29-1
D gene: -
clone size: few
CDR3 DNA: TGCAGCGTAGTGGGCGCAGACCACTATGAGCAGTTCTTC
CDR3 protein: CSVVGADHYEQFF

J gene: TRBJ2-7
V gene: TRBV18
D gene: -
clone size: once
CDR3 DNA: TGTGCCAGCTCACCCACTGGTACTTGGTACGAGCAGTACTTC
CDR3 protein: CASSPTGTWYEQYF

J gene: TRBJ1-5
V gene: TRBV29-1
D gene: -
clone size: -
CDR3 DNA: TGCAGCGTTGGTGGCAGGGATGGTCAGCCCCAGCATTTT
CDR3 protein: CSVGGRDGQPQHF

J gene: TRBJ2-7
V gene: TRBV5-1
D gene: TRBD2
clone size: few
CDR3 DNA: TGCGCCAGCAGCGTAGAGCGGGAGGGCCTAGAGCAGTACTTC
CDR3 protein: CASSVEREGLEQYF

J gene: TRBJ2-7
V gene: TRBV2
D gene: TRBD1
clone size: -
CDR3 DNA: TGTGCCAGCAGGGCGGACAGGGCCTACGAGCAGTACTTC
CDR3 protein: CASRADRAYEQYF

J gene: TRBJ2-5
V gene: TRBV20-1
D gene: -
clone size: few
CDR3 DNA: TGCAGTGCTCCAGGGGAACTAGAGACCCAGTACTTC
CDR3 protein: CSAPGELETQYF

J gene: TRBJ1-1
V gene: TRBV10-3
D gene: TRBD1
clone size: -
CDR3 DNA: TGTGCCATCAGTGAGAGGCCGGGACAGGGGGCCAGTGAAGCTTTCTTT
CDR3 protein: CAISERPGQGASEAFF

J gene: TRBJ2-3
V gene: TRBV29-1
D gene: TRBD1
clone size: few
CDR3 DNA: TGCAGCGTTCGGACAGGGGTCGGGACAGATACGCAGTATTTT
CDR3 protein: CSVRTGVGTDTQYF

J gene: TRBJ2-1
V gene: TRBV9
D gene: -
clone size: once
CDR3 DNA: TGTGCCAGCAGCTCCAAGGGGATAGGCCAGATGGACTCCTACAATGAGCAGTTCTTC
CDR3 protein: CASSSKGIGQMDSYNEQFF

J gene: TRBJ1-1
V gene: TRBV10-3
D gene: -
clone size: -
CDR3 DNA: TGTGCCATCAGTAATGGACCCACCAACACTGAAGCTTTCTTT
CDR3 protein: CAISNGPTNTEAFF

J gene: TRBJ1-2
V gene: TRBV6-5
D gene: -
clone size: once
CDR3 DNA: TGTGCCAGCAGTTGGCTCGGAGGCTACACCTTC
CDR3 protein: CASSWLGGYTF

J gene: TRBJ1-2
V gene: TRBV7-9
D gene: -
clone size: -
CDR3 DNA: TGTGCCAGCAGCAACCCCGGGAGACATTATGGCTACACCTTC
CDR3 protein: CASSNPGRHYGYTF

J gene: TRBJ2-5
V gene: TRBV29-1
D gene: -
clone size: -
CDR3 DNA: TGCAGCACGGGACGGCAGCCTCAAGAGACCCAGTACTTC
CDR3 protein: CSTGRQPQETQYF

J gene: TRBJ2-3
V gene: TRBV6-5
D gene: TRBD2
clone size: few
CDR3 DNA: TGTGCCAGCAGTTACTCAATCCCAAGCGGGACGATGGTTACGCAGTATTTT
CDR3 protein: CASSYSIPSGTMVTQYF

J gene: TRBJ2-3
V gene: TRBV4-1
D gene: TRBD2
clone size: few
CDR3 DNA: TGCGCCAGCAGCCAAGATCGGGCGGGGGGGCCCCGCACAGATACGCAGTATTTT
CDR3 protein: CASSQDRAGGPRTDTQYF

J gene: TRBJ2-1
V gene: TRBV29-1
D gene: TRBD2
clone size: -
CDR3 DNA: TGCAGCGTATCAGGAGGACTAGCGGGAGAGTCCTACAATGAGCAGTTCTTC
CDR3 protein: CSVSGGLAGESYNEQFF

J gene: TRBJ2-1
V gene: TRBV5-1
D gene: TRBD2
clone size: few
CDR3 DNA: TGCGCCAGCAGCACCGGACTAGCGGGGGGGCGGGGGGATGAGCAGTTCTTC
CDR3 protein: CASSTGLAGGRGDEQFF

J gene: TRBJ2-7
V gene: TRBV14
D gene: TRBD1
clone size: -
CDR3 DNA: TGTGCCAGCAGCCTGCAGACCGGGACAGGGTCCTACGAGCAGTACTTC
CDR3 protein: CASSLQTGTGSYEQYF

J gene: TRBJ1-2
V gene: TRBV6-2/TRBV6-3
D gene: -
clone size: once
CDR3 DNA: TGTGCCAGCAGTTACGCAGGGGAAGGCTACACCTTC
CDR3 protein: CASSYAGEGYTF

J gene: TRBJ2-3
V gene: TRBV4-3
D gene: -
clone size: -
CDR3 DNA: TGCGCCAGCAGCCAAGAGGGAACAGGGACAGATACGCAGTATTTT
CDR3 protein: CASSQEGTGTDTQYF

J gene: TRBJ2-5
V gene: TRBV5-5
D gene: TRBD2
clone size: -
CDR3 DNA: TGTGCCAGCAGCTTAGTGGCTAGCGGGGGGGTGACCCAGTACTTC
CDR3 protein: CASSLVASGGVTQYF

J gene: TRBJ2-3
V gene: TRBV6-1
D gene: TRBD2
clone size: few
CDR3 DNA: TGTGCCAGCAGTGACTTTACTAGCGGGAGTAGCACAGATACGCAGTATTTT
CDR3 protein: CASSDFTSGSSTDTQYF

J gene: TRBJ1-2
V gene: TRBV12-3/TRBV12-4
D gene: -
clone size: few
CDR3 DNA: TGTGCCAGCGCCCCCGGACTGTCTTATGGCTACACCTTC
CDR3 protein: CASAPGLSYGYTF

J gene: TRBJ1-2
V gene: TRBV29-1
D gene: -
clone size: -
CDR3 DNA: TGCAGCGTTGTATCCCTGGGGGCTCGTGGTGGCTACACCTTC
CDR3 protein: CSVVSLGARGGYTF

J gene: TRBJ1-6
V gene: TRBV7-9
D gene: TRBD1
clone size: -
CDR3 DNA: TGTGCCAGCAGCCCGAGGTTGGGACAGGGGTCGAAAGTGGGCCTTTCACCCCTCCACTTT
CDR3 protein: CASSPRLGQGSKVGLSPLHF

J gene: TRBJ2-1
V gene: TRBV3-1
D gene: TRBD2
clone size: -
CDR3 DNA: TGTGCCAGCAGCCAAGAAAATTTGGCGGGACTAGCGGGAGTGGGTGAGCAGTTCTTC
CDR3 protein: CASSQENLAGLAGVGEQFF

J gene: TRBJ2-7
V gene: TRBV12-3/TRBV12-4
D gene: TRBD1
clone size: -
CDR3 DNA: TGTGCCAGCAGTTTCGGACAGGTCGGCGAGCAGTACTTC
CDR3 protein: CASSFGQVGEQYF

J gene: TRBJ1-5
V gene: TRBV12-3/TRBV12-4
D gene: -
clone size: -
CDR3 DNA: TGTGCCAGCAGTTCCATTGGTAGCAATCAGCCCCAGCATTTT
CDR3 protein: CASSSIGSNQPQHF

J gene: TRBJ2-7
V gene: TRBV5-1
D gene: -
clone size: -
CDR3 DNA: TGCGCCAGCAGCTTGGGGTCTTCAGCTAACTACGAGCAGTACTTC
CDR3 protein: CASSLGSSANYEQYF

J gene: TRBJ2-7
V gene: TRBV5-1
D gene: TRBD1
clone size: -
CDR3 DNA: TGCGCCAGCAGAAAGACAGGGGCCCACGAGCAGTACTTC
CDR3 protein: CASRKTGAHEQYF

J gene: TRBJ1-5
V gene: TRBV10-3
D gene: -
clone size: -
CDR3 DNA: TGTGCCATCAGTGATATCGTCGGGGGCGGGCAGCCCCAGCATTTT
CDR3 protein: CAISDIVGGGQPQHF

J gene: TRBJ2-7
V gene: TRBV10-3
D gene: TRBD2
clone size: few
CDR3 DNA: TGTGCCATCAGCCTTCTAGCGGGAGCACACGAGCAGTACTTC
CDR3 protein: CAISLLAGAHEQYF

J gene: TRBJ2-1
V gene: TRBV6-5
D gene: -
clone size: -
CDR3 DNA: TGTGCCAGCAGCTCGACAAGAAGCAATGAGCAGTTCTTC
CDR3 protein: CASSSTRSNEQFF

J gene: TRBJ2-5
V gene: TRBV15
D gene: -
clone size: few
CDR3 DNA: TGTGCCACCAGCAGAGATCGACAGTCCCAAGAGACCCAGTACTTC
CDR3 protein: CATSRDRQSQETQYF

J gene: TRBJ2-2
V gene: TRBV12-5
D gene: -
clone size: -
CDR3 DNA: TGTGCTAGTGGTTTGGTTCCGGGATCCCCGGGGTCCGGGGAGCTGTTTTTT
CDR3 protein: CASGLVPGSPGSGELFF

J gene: TRBJ1-5
V gene: TRBV7-8
D gene: TRBD1
clone size: few
CDR3 DNA: TGTGCCAGCAGCTTCAGACAGGGCCCATGGCCCCAGCATTTT
CDR3 protein: CASSFRQGPWPQHF

J gene: TRBJ2-1
V gene: TRBV6-6
D gene: TRBD2
clone size: -
CDR3 DNA: TGTGCCAGCAACATACTGGGGGGAGGGTCGGGCAATGAGCAGTTCTTC
CDR3 protein: CASNILGGGSGNEQFF

J gene: TRBJ1-2
V gene: TRBV12-3/TRBV12-4
D gene: -
clone size: few
CDR3 DNA: TGTGCCAGCGGGTCTCCGGGGGGTGACTATGGCTACACCTTC
CDR3 protein: CASGSPGGDYGYTF